The 15 T cell receptor beta chains in this list originate from one sample, sequenced in a study of cytomegalovirus exposure and HLA in healthy donors. Method: immunoSEQ multiplex PCR; TCRdb's copy keeps in-frame clones and lacks some. The sample lists some 190,000 clones, approximately 86% occurring once. The sequenced sample was PBMCs. All receptors come from a young man in good health and CMV-seropositive.

The chain combines TRBV27 with TRBJ2-3, with D perhaps TRBD2 (6 bases). The CDR3 runs to 15 residues. Germline CDR1 MNHEY, CDR2 SMNVEV (reference sequence). V lost 0 bases, J lost 4 bases, and 11 bases lay in between. This CDR3 is CASSLSGLLSDTQYF. The CDR3 coding sequence is TGTGCCAGCAGTTTATCAGGACTACTCTCAGATACGCAGTATTTT.

The V gene is TRBV11-3, the J gene TRBJ2-7; D call uncertain. Between the trimmed V and J ends, which lost 3 bases and 0 bases, there was a span of 0 bases. Germline assignment: CDR1 SGHNT and CDR2 YENEEA. The CDR3 contains 11 residues. The CDR3 bases are TGTGCCAGCAGCTTCTCCTACGAGCAGTACTTC. It specifies CASSFSYEQYF.

This chain joins TRBV2 and TRBJ1-5; 9 bases line up with TRBD1. V lost 4 bases to trimming and J lost 6 bases; unmatched junction nucleotides: 4. Germline CDR1 is SNHLY and CDR2 is FYNNEI. The CDR3 loop spans 14 amino acids. CDR3: CASSGTGGAQPQHF. CDR3 in DNA: TGTGCCAGCAGTGGAACAGGGGGCGCTCAGCCCCAGCATTTT.

The chain uses TRBV2 and TRBJ1-2, with 9 nucleotides matching TRBD1. The CDR3 contains 13 residues. Losses at the gene ends were 5 bases for V and 3 bases for J; bases not matched to a gene: 1. Germline assignment: CDR1 SNHLY and CDR2 FYNNEI. The CDR3 DNA sequence: TGTGCCAGCAGTAGACAGGGGGACTATGGCTACACCTTC. As protein: CASSRQGDYGYTF.

This clone is a singleton in its sample. Other nucleotide sequences from this sample produce the same CDR3. CDR3 bases: TGTGCCAGCTCACCAGGGTCCACAGATACGCAGTATTTT. Translated: CASSPGSTDTQYF. V usage is TRBV18 and J usage is TRBJ2-3; D is unresolved. Trimming removed 2 bases at V and 2 bases at J, with 5 bases between. From germline, CDR1 is KGHSH and CDR2 LQKENI. The CDR3 runs 13 residues.

The rearrangement links TRBV7-9 to TRBJ2-7; D is possibly TRBD1 (6 bases). The V end was cut by 0 bases, the J end by 2 bases, with 11 bases between. Germline V gives CDR1 SEHNR, CDR2 FQNEAQ (reference sequence). The CDR3 totals 15 residues. CDR3 in amino acids: CASSLARAGAYEQYF. In nucleotides, the CDR3 is TGTGCCAGCAGCTTAGCGAGGGCAGGGGCCTACGAGCAGTACTTC.

The chain joins TRBV7-9 to TRBJ1-1, with TRBD1 identical over 8 bases. V shed 5 bases, J shed 4 bases, and the junction held 6 bases outside the gene matches. The CDR3 sequence is 14 residues long. Germline CDR1 and CDR2: SEHNR and FQNEAQ (reference sequence). The CDR3 reads CASSQTGDGTEAFF. CDR3 DNA: TGTGCCAGCAGCCAGACAGGGGACGGCACTGAAGCTTTCTTT.

The rearrangement joins TRBV27 to TRBJ1-3; D call uncertain. CDR1 and CDR2 from the germline V gene are MNHEY and SMNVEV (reference sequence). Trimming removed 4 bases at V and 0 bases at J, with 10 bases between. The CDR3 is 15 residues long. This chain's CDR3 is CASSSLRVSGNTIYF. The CDR3 bases are TGTGCCAGCAGTTCCCTGCGGGTCTCTGGAAACACCATATATTTT.

This chain connects TRBV18 to TRBJ1-5; 7 bases fit TRBD1. The V gene end was trimmed by 8 bases and the J gene end by 5 bases; junction bases not matched to a gene: 6. Germline V CDR1 and CDR2: KGHSH, LQKENI. This CDR3 has 13 amino acids. The CDR3 loop is CASVRDSDQPQHF. The CDR3 DNA is TGTGCCAGCGTCCGGGACAGTGATCAGCCCCAGCATTTT.

The V call is TRBV6-6, the J call TRBJ2-1, with a tentative D call TRBD2 (6 bases). Germline CDR1 reads MNHNY; CDR2 reads SVGAGI (reference sequence). The CDR3 has 13 amino acids. Trimming left V 6 bases short and J 9 bases short, with 15 bases between. The CDR3 sequence is CASSQGLDSEQFF. The CDR3 DNA sequence: TGTGCCAGCAGCCAGGGACTGGACTCTGAGCAGTTCTTC.

The CDR3 sequence is CASSRGLAEGEQFF. In DNA form, the CDR3 reads TGTGCCAGCAGTAGGGGACTAGCAGAAGGTGAGCAGTTCTTC. This sequence joins TRBV6-5 and TRBJ2-1, with 9 bases aligning to TRBD2. The V and J ends lost 5 bases and 9 bases, in that order; junction bases with no gene match: 8. The germline CDR1 and CDR2 sequences are MNHEY and SVGAGI. The length of the CDR3 is 14 residues.

The chain recombines TRBV28 with TRBJ1-4; D perhaps matches TRBD1 (6 bases). V lost 3 bases and J lost 0, with 14 bases in between. Germline values: CDR1 MDHEN, CDR2 SYDVKM. The CDR3 spans 17 residues. The CDR3 loop is CASSFIQGIPTNEKLFF. CDR3 DNA sequence: TGTGCCAGCAGTTTTATTCAGGGGATCCCAACTAATGAAAAACTGTTTTTT.

V and J are TRBV4-3 and TRBJ2-1; 11 bases are shared with TRBD1. Germline trimming cut 1 base from V and 5 bases from J; bases unmatched to any gene: 13. The CDR3 spans 19 residues. Germline values: CDR1 LGHNA, CDR2 YSLEER. CDR3 in amino acids: CASSQAGSWDRGEDNEQFF. CDR3 nucleotides: TGCGCCAGCAGCCAAGCCGGATCTTGGGACAGGGGGGAAGACAATGAGCAGTTCTTC.

The rearrangement links TRBV5-4 to TRBJ2-1; D perhaps matches TRBD2 (5 bases). In germline, CDR1 is SGHNT, CDR2 YYREEE (reference sequence). V was trimmed by 0 bases and J by 5 bases, leaving 9 bases between them. The CDR3 extends over 14 amino acids. The CDR3 is CASSLAGLDNEQFF. CDR3 bases: TGTGCCAGCAGCTTGGCTGGACTCGACAATGAGCAGTTCTTC.

V gene TRBV13 combines with J gene TRBJ2-3; TRBD2 aligns across 8 bases. V was pared by 5 bases and J by 0 bases, with 4 bases of the junction left unmatched. This CDR3 has 15 amino acids. CDR1 PRHDT and CDR2 FYEKMQ come from the germline V gene (reference sequence). The CDR3 DNA is TGTGCCAGCAGCACCGGGGGGGCTAGCACAGATACGCAGTATTTT. Protein: CASSTGGASTDTQYF.